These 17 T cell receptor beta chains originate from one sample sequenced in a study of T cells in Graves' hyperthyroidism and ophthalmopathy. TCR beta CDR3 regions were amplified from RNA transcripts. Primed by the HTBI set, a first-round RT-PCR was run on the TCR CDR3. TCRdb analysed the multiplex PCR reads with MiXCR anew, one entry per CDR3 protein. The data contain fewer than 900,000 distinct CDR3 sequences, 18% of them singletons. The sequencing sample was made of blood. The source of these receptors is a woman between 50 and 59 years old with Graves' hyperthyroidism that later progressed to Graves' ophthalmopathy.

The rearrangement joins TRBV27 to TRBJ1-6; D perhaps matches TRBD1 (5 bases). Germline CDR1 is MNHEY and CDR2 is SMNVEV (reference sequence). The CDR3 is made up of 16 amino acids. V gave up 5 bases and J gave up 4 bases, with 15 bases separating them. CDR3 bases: TGTGCCAGCAGTCACCTAGCGGGACGGTATAATTCACCCCTCCACTTT. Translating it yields CASSHLAGRYNSPLHF.

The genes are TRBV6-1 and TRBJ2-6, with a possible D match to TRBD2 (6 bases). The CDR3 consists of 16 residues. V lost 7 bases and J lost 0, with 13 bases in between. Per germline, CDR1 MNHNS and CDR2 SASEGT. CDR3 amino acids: CASTPSSDSGANVLTF. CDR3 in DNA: TGTGCCAGCACCCCATCTAGCGACTCTGGGGCCAACGTCCTGACTTTC.

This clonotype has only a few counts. The CDR3 loop reads CSASHPAHGTDNEQFF. As DNA, the CDR3 is TGCAGTGCTAGCCACCCAGCCCACGGGACAGACAATGAGCAGTTCTTC. This chain uses TRBV20-1 with TRBJ2-1, with TRBD1 identical over 7 bases. Germline-derived CDR1 and CDR2 are DFQATT and SNEGSKA (reference sequence). This CDR3 is 16 amino acids long. V was pared by 3 bases and J by 5 bases, with 13 bases of the junction left unmatched.

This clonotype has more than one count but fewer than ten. CDR3 DNA sequence: TGCAGCGTTGTTTCCGGCAACCGGGATCAGCCCCAGCATTTT. Its translation: CSVVSGNRDQPQHF. This chain connects TRBV29-1 to TRBJ1-5; D not certain. Between the trimmed V and J ends, which lost 4 bases and 5 bases, there was a span of 15 bases. This CDR3 region has 14 residues. CDR1 and CDR2 (germline): SQVTM, ANQGSEA.

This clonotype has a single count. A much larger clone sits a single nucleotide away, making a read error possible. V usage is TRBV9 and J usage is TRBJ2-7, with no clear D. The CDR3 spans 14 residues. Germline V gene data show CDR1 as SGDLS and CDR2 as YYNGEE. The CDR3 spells CTSSPSGEFAEQYF. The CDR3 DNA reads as TGTACCAGCAGCCCAAGTGGGGAATTCGCCGAGCAGTACTTC.

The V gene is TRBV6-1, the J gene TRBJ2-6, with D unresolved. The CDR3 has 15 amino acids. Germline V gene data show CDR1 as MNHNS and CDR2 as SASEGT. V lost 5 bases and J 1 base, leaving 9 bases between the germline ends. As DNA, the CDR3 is TGTGCCAGCAGTATGGGTGGATCTGGGGCCAACGTCCTGACTTTC. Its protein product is CASSMGGSGANVLTF.

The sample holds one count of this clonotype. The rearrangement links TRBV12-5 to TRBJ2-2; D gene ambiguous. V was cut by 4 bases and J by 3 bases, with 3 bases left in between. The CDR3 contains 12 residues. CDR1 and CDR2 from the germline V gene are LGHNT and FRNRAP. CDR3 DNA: TGTGCTAGTGGTTATGACACCGGGGAGCTGTTTTTT. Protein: CASGYDTGELFF.

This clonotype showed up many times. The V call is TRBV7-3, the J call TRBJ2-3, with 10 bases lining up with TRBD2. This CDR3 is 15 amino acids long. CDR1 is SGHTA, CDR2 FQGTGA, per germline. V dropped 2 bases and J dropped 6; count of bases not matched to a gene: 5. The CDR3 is CASSLGLAVRDTQYF. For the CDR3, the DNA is TGTGCCAGCAGCTTAGGACTAGCGGTTCGCGATACGCAGTATTTT.

The DNA for the CDR3 is TGCGCCAGCAGCCTCGAGCAAGGGAGCTACGAGCAGTACTTC. Protein product: CASSLEQGSYEQYF. This rearrangement joins TRBV4-1 to TRBJ2-7, with D possibly TRBD2 on 5 matching bases. This CDR3 is built from 14 residues. V was cut by 4 bases and J by 3 bases, with 13 bases left in between. CDR1 and CDR2 from the germline V gene are MGHRA and YSYEKL.

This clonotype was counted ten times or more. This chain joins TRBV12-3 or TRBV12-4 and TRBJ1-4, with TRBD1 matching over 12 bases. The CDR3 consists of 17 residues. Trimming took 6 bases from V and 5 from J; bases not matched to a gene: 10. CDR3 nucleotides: TGTGCCAGCAGCCCAGGGGACAGGGGGCCAAGGAATGAAAAACTGTTTTTT. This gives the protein CASSPGDRGPRNEKLFF.

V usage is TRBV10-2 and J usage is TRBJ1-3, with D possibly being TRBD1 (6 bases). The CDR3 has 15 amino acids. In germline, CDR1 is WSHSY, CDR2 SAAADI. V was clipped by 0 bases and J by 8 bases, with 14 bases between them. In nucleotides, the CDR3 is TGCGCCAGCAGTGAGTCTACAGGGCCCGGGGACACCATATATTTT. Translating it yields CASSESTGPGDTIYF.

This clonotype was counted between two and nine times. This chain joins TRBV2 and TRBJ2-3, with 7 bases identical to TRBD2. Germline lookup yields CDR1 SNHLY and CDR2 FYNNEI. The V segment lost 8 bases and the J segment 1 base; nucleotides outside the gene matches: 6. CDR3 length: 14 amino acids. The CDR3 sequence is CASALGGGTDTQYF. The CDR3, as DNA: TGTGCCAGCGCCCTGGGGGGGGGCACAGATACGCAGTATTTT.

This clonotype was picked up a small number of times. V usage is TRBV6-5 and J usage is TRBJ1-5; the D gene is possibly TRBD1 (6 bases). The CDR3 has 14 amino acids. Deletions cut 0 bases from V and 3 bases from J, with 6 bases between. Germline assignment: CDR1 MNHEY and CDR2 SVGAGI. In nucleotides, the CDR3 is TGTGCCAGCAGTTACTCGGGGGCCAATCAGCCCCAGCATTTT. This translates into CASSYSGANQPQHF.

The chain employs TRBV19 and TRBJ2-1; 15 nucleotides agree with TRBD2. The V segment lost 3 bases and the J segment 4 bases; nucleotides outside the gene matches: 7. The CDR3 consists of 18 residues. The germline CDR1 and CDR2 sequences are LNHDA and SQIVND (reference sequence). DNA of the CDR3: TGTGCCAGTAGTATCTGGGGACTAGCGGGGGGTGGGTACAATGAGCAGTTCTTC. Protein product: CASSIWGLAGGGYNEQFF.

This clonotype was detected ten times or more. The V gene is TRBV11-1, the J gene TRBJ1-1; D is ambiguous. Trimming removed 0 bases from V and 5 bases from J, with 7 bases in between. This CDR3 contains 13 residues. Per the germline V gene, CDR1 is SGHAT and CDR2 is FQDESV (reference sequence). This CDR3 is CASSLARGTEAFF. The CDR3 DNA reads TGTGCCAGCAGCTTAGCACGTGGGACTGAAGCTTTCTTT.

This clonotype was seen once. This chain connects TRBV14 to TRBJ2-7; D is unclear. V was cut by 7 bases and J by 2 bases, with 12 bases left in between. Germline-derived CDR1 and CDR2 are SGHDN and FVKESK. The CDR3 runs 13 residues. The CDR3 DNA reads TGTGCCAGCATTGAAAGCTTAACCTACGAGCAGTACTTC. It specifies CASIESLTYEQYF. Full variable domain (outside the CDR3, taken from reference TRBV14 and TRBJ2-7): EAGVTQFPSHSVIEKGQTVTLRCDPISGHDNLYWYRRVMGKEIKFLLHFVKESKQDESGMPNNRFLAERTGGTYSTLKVQPAELEDSGVYFCASIESLTYEQYFGPGTRLTVT.

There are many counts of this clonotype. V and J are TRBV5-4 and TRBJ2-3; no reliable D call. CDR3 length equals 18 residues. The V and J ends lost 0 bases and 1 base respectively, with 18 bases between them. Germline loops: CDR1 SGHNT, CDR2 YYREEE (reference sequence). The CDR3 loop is CASSLAATSLGRTDTQYF. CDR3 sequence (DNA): TGTGCCAGCAGCTTGGCCGCAACATCCCTGGGCCGCACAGATACGCAGTATTTT.